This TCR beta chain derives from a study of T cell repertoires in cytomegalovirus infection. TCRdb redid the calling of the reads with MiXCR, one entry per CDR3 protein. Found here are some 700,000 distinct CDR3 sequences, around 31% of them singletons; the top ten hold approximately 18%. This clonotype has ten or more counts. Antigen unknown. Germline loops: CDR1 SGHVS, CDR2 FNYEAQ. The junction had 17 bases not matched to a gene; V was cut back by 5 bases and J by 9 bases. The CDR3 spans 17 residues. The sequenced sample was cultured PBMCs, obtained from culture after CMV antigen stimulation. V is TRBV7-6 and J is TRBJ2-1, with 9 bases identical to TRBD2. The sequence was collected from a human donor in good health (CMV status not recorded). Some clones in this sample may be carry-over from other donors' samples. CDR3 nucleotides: TGTGCCAGCAGCCCCCCGAGTAGCGGGGGCCCTAGGGGTGAGCAGTTCTTC. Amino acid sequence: CASSPPSSGGPRGEQFF.